This T cell receptor (beta chain) was recovered during a study of T cell responses to AZD1222 COVID-19 vaccine. Generated by immunoSEQ multiplex PCR, the TCRdb table keeps only in-frame clones and is missing some. Of 150,000 to 250,000 clones in the sample, approximately 93% were seen once. The germline V and J ends were trimmed by 11 bases and 3 bases, with 19 bases remaining between them. The CDR3 has 15 residues. Germline-derived CDR1 and CDR2 are MDHEN and SYDVKM. The source was peripheral blood, collected 28 days after the second AZD1222 dose. The source of this sequence is an adult who received the AZD1222 COVID-19 vaccine. The chain uses TRBV28 and TRBJ1-4, with D possibly being TRBD1 (5 bases). The CDR3 loop is CACVGGAGSNEKLFF. In nucleotides, the CDR3 is TGTGCCTGCGTGGGTGGGGCAGGTTCTAATGAAAAACTGTTTTTT.